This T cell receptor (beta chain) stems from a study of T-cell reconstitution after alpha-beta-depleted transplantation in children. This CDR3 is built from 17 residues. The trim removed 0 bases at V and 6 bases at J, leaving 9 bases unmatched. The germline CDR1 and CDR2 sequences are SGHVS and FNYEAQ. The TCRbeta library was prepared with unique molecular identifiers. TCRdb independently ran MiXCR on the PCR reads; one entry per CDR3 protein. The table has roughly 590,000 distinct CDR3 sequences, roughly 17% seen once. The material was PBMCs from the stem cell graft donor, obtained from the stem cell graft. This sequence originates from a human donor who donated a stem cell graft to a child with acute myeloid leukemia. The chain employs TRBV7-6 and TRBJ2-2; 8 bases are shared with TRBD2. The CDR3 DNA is TGTGCCAGCAGCTTAGCGAGTGGGACTAGGGCAGCCGGGGAGCTGTTTTTT. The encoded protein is CASSLASGTRAAGELFF.